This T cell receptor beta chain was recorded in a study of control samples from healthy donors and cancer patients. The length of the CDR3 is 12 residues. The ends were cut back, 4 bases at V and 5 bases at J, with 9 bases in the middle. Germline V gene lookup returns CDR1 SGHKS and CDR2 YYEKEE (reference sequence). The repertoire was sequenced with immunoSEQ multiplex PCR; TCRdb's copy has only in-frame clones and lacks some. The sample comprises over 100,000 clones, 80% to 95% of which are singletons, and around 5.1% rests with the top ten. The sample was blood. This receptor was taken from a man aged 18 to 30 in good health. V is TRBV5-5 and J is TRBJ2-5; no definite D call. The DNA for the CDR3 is TGTGCCAGCAGCGAGCTAGGGGAGACCCAGTACTTC. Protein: CASSELGETQYF.